A selection of T cell receptor beta chains follows, all from one sample in a study of cytomegalovirus exposure and HLA in healthy donors. This table comes from immunoSEQ multiplex PCR, and its TCRdb copy is limited to in-frame clones, with some not included. The table includes under 90,000 clones, over 65% detected once. What was sequenced was PBMCs. The receptors were sampled from a middle-aged man in good health and CMV-seropositive. Both conserved end residues are part of each CDR3. Fields, in order: CDR3 protein, CDR3 DNA, D gene, V gene, clone size, J gene. A D gene is named only where the DNA matches it firmly. The listing skips clone size in some rows; elsewhere it reads once, few, many or a size class.

CDR3 protein: CASSGQSYTIYF; CDR3 DNA: TGTGCCAGCAGTGGACAGAGTTACACCATATATTTT; D gene: -; V gene: TRBV2; clone size: -; J gene: TRBJ1-3
CDR3 protein: CAWSVLAGSGPDTQYF; CDR3 DNA: TGTGCCTGGAGTGTACTAGCGGGAAGTGGTCCAGATACGCAGTATTTT; D gene: TRBD2; V gene: TRBV30; clone size: once; J gene: TRBJ2-3
CDR3 protein: CASSPRDRGGETQYF; CDR3 DNA: TGTGCCAGCAGCCCCCGGGACAGGGGAGGGGAGACCCAGTACTTC; D gene: TRBD1; V gene: TRBV7-2; clone size: -; J gene: TRBJ2-5
CDR3 protein: CASSHRAGGSTDTQYF; CDR3 DNA: TGTGCCAGTAGCCACCGAGCGGGAGGGAGCACAGATACGCAGTATTTT; D gene: TRBD2; V gene: TRBV19; clone size: -; J gene: TRBJ2-3
CDR3 protein: CASSSGTGPPETQYF; CDR3 DNA: TGTGCCAGCAGCTCAGGGACAGGGCCCCCGGAGACCCAGTACTTC; D gene: TRBD1; V gene: TRBV7-8; clone size: -; J gene: TRBJ2-5
CDR3 protein: CASSDEGSGKYNEQFF; CDR3 DNA: TGTGCCAGCAGTGACGAAGGTAGCGGGAAGTACAATGAGCAGTTCTTC; D gene: TRBD2; V gene: TRBV6-4; clone size: -; J gene: TRBJ2-1
CDR3 protein: CASSPYPPRGKGHGELFF; CDR3 DNA: TGTGCCAGCAGCCCGTACCCCCCTCGGGGGAAGGGCCACGGGGAGCTGTTTTTT; D gene: -; V gene: TRBV7-9; clone size: once; J gene: TRBJ2-2
CDR3 protein: CASSLNRAEQYF; CDR3 DNA: TGTGCCAGCAGCTTGAATAGAGCCGAGCAGTACTTC; D gene: -; V gene: TRBV5-6; clone size: -; J gene: TRBJ2-7
CDR3 protein: CAISAASGGVSTDTQYF; CDR3 DNA: TGTGCCATCAGTGCGGCTAGCGGGGGAGTTAGCACAGATACGCAGTATTTT; D gene: TRBD2; V gene: TRBV10-3; clone size: -; J gene: TRBJ2-3
CDR3 protein: CASSLRNQPQHF; CDR3 DNA: TGTGCCAGCAGCCTGAGAAATCAGCCCCAGCATTTT; D gene: -; V gene: TRBV5-8; clone size: few; J gene: TRBJ1-5
CDR3 protein: CARGVKGGKLINDEQYF; CDR3 DNA: TGTGCCAGAGGTGTGAAAGGGGGCAAATTAATTAACGACGAGCAGTACTTC; D gene: TRBD1; V gene: TRBV5-3; clone size: -; J gene: TRBJ2-7
CDR3 protein: CASRTGGSNEKLFF; CDR3 DNA: TGTGCCAGTCGGACAGGGGGCTCAAATGAAAAACTGTTTTTT; D gene: TRBD1; V gene: TRBV6-1; clone size: -; J gene: TRBJ1-4
CDR3 protein: CAWSPGQGASYEQYF; CDR3 DNA: TGTGCCTGGAGCCCCGGACAGGGGGCATCCTACGAGCAGTACTTC; D gene: TRBD1; V gene: TRBV30; clone size: -; J gene: TRBJ2-7
CDR3 protein: CASSPIAGGGETQYF; CDR3 DNA: TGTGCCAGCAGTCCTATAGCGGGGGGCGGGGAGACCCAGTACTTC; D gene: TRBD2; V gene: TRBV6-1; clone size: few; J gene: TRBJ2-5
CDR3 protein: CASSFSSGSANEQFF; CDR3 DNA: TGTGCCAGCAGCTTCTCTAGCGGGAGCGCCAATGAGCAGTTCTTC; D gene: TRBD2; V gene: TRBV9; clone size: -; J gene: TRBJ2-1
CDR3 protein: CASSQDSRGVANEKLFF; CDR3 DNA: TGCGCCAGCAGCCAAGATTCGAGAGGAGTGGCTAATGAAAAACTGTTTTTT; D gene: -; V gene: TRBV4-1; clone size: -; J gene: TRBJ1-4
CDR3 protein: CASSLTGYFTDTQYF; CDR3 DNA: TGTGCCAGCAGCTTAACAGGGTACTTCACAGATACGCAGTATTTT; D gene: -; V gene: TRBV27; clone size: -; J gene: TRBJ2-3
CDR3 protein: CASSLNRGGSNSPLHF; CDR3 DNA: TGTGCCAGCAGCCTAAACAGGGGTGGTAGTAATTCACCCCTCCACTTT; D gene: TRBD1; V gene: TRBV7-2; clone size: -; J gene: TRBJ1-6
CDR3 protein: CASSEGGDDEQYF; CDR3 DNA: TGTGCCAGCTCGGAAGGGGGCGACGACGAGCAGTACTTC; D gene: TRBD1; V gene: TRBV11-3; clone size: -; J gene: TRBJ2-7
CDR3 protein: CASSDRREDEQYF; CDR3 DNA: TGTGCCAGCTCGGACAGGCGGGAAGACGAGCAGTACTTC; D gene: -; V gene: TRBV6-6; clone size: few; J gene: TRBJ2-7
CDR3 protein: CASNNGYAYTF; CDR3 DNA: TGTGCCAGCAACAACGGGTATGCCTACACCTTC; D gene: -; V gene: TRBV9; clone size: few; J gene: TRBJ1-2
CDR3 protein: CASSHSVGNQETQYF; CDR3 DNA: TGTGCCAGCAGTCATTCAGTGGGCAACCAAGAGACCCAGTACTTC; D gene: -; V gene: TRBV27; clone size: -; J gene: TRBJ2-5
CDR3 protein: CASSLEATGGYTF; CDR3 DNA: TGCGCCAGCAGCTTGGAGGCCACGGGTGGCTACACCTTC; D gene: -; V gene: TRBV5-1; clone size: -; J gene: TRBJ1-2
CDR3 protein: CASSSDASGTPTDTQYF; CDR3 DNA: TGTGCCAGCAGCTCGGACGCTAGCGGAACTCCCACAGATACGCAGTATTTT; D gene: TRBD2; V gene: TRBV5-4; clone size: -; J gene: TRBJ2-3
CDR3 protein: CASSPGQGSNTGELFF; CDR3 DNA: TGCGCCAGCAGCCCCGGACAGGGTTCGAACACCGGGGAGCTGTTTTTT; D gene: TRBD1; V gene: TRBV5-1; clone size: -; J gene: TRBJ2-2
CDR3 protein: CSGSLREQYF; CDR3 DNA: TGCAGTGGGTCTTTACGGGAGCAGTACTTC; D gene: -; V gene: TRBV20-1; clone size: -; J gene: TRBJ2-7
CDR3 protein: CASSQNREGYTF; CDR3 DNA: TGCGCCAGCAGCCAGAACAGGGAGGGCTACACCTTC; D gene: -; V gene: TRBV4-3; clone size: -; J gene: TRBJ1-2
CDR3 protein: CASSLAGTGAYGYTF; CDR3 DNA: TGTGCCAGCAGCTTAGCCGGGACAGGGGCTTATGGCTACACCTTC; D gene: TRBD1; V gene: TRBV7-2; clone size: -; J gene: TRBJ1-2
CDR3 protein: CASSGRGGQGASDEQFF; CDR3 DNA: TGTGCCAGCAGCGGGAGGGGGGGACAGGGGGCTAGCGATGAGCAGTTCTTC; D gene: TRBD1; V gene: TRBV7-6; clone size: -; J gene: TRBJ2-1
CDR3 protein: CASNPNTGQGLRKLFF; CDR3 DNA: TGTGCCAGTAACCCGAACACGGGACAGGGTTTAAGAAAACTGTTTTTT; D gene: TRBD1; V gene: TRBV19; clone size: -; J gene: TRBJ1-4
CDR3 protein: CASSRQGLAGKNEQFF; CDR3 DNA: TGTGCCAGTAGTCGCCAGGGACTAGCGGGGAAGAATGAGCAGTTCTTC; D gene: TRBD2; V gene: TRBV19; clone size: -; J gene: TRBJ2-1
CDR3 protein: CASSRTQNTEAFF; CDR3 DNA: TGTGCCAGCAGCCGCACACAGAACACTGAAGCTTTCTTT; D gene: -; V gene: TRBV7-3; clone size: -; J gene: TRBJ1-1
CDR3 protein: CASSDRVSDTQYF; CDR3 DNA: TGCGCCAGCAGCGACAGGGTATCGGATACGCAGTATTTT; D gene: TRBD1; V gene: TRBV5-1; clone size: -; J gene: TRBJ2-3
CDR3 protein: CAISELGGQGDGYTF; CDR3 DNA: TGTGCCATCAGTGAGTTAGGGGGACAGGGCGATGGCTACACCTTC; D gene: TRBD1; V gene: TRBV10-3; clone size: once; J gene: TRBJ1-2
CDR3 protein: CASSARDRGPYEQYF; CDR3 DNA: TGTGCCAGCAGCGCCCGGGACAGGGGCCCCTACGAGCAGTACTTC; D gene: TRBD1; V gene: TRBV9; clone size: -; J gene: TRBJ2-7
CDR3 protein: CASSYDRGDEQFF; CDR3 DNA: TGTGCCAGCAGCTATGACAGGGGGGATGAGCAGTTCTTC; D gene: TRBD1; V gene: TRBV5-6; clone size: -; J gene: TRBJ2-1
CDR3 protein: CASSSQGSGELFF; CDR3 DNA: TGTGCCAGCAGCTCACAGGGCTCCGGGGAGCTGTTTTTT; D gene: -; V gene: TRBV7-3; clone size: -; J gene: TRBJ2-2
CDR3 protein: CASSRTSGGGTDTQYF; CDR3 DNA: TGTGCCAGCAGTAGGACTAGCGGCGGAGGAACAGATACGCAGTATTTT; D gene: TRBD2; V gene: TRBV6-6; clone size: -; J gene: TRBJ2-3
CDR3 protein: CAYGTGTGELFF; CDR3 DNA: TGTGCCTACGGGACAGGGACCGGGGAGCTGTTTTTT; D gene: TRBD1; V gene: TRBV30; clone size: -; J gene: TRBJ2-2
CDR3 protein: CASSQYTTGPAEAFF; CDR3 DNA: TGTGCCAGCAGCCAATATACTACAGGGCCGGCTGAAGCTTTCTTT; D gene: -; V gene: TRBV9; clone size: -; J gene: TRBJ1-1
CDR3 protein: CASSEGQYPNQPQHF; CDR3 DNA: TGTGCCAGCAGTGAAGGCCAGTACCCTAATCAGCCCCAGCATTTT; D gene: -; V gene: TRBV2; clone size: -; J gene: TRBJ1-5
CDR3 protein: CASRDRTPGGEGLGEQYF; CDR3 DNA: TGTGCCAGTAGAGACCGTACCCCCGGGGGGGAGGGCCTTGGCGAGCAGTACTTC; D gene: TRBD2; V gene: TRBV19; clone size: -; J gene: TRBJ2-7
CDR3 protein: CSVGGTSGSGEQFF; CDR3 DNA: TGCAGCGTGGGTGGTACTAGCGGGAGCGGTGAGCAGTTCTTC; D gene: TRBD2; V gene: TRBV29-1; clone size: once; J gene: TRBJ2-1
CDR3 protein: CASSFSSTSTDTQYF; CDR3 DNA: TGCGCCAGCAGCTTCTCTAGCACTAGCACAGATACGCAGTATTTT; D gene: -; V gene: TRBV5-1; clone size: -; J gene: TRBJ2-3
CDR3 protein: CASSTTGGDGYTF; CDR3 DNA: TGTGCCAGTAGTACGACAGGGGGAGATGGCTACACCTTC; D gene: TRBD1; V gene: TRBV19; clone size: -; J gene: TRBJ1-2
CDR3 protein: CASSPKDSSYEQYF; CDR3 DNA: TGTGCCAGCAGTCCCAAGGACAGCTCCTACGAGCAGTACTTC; D gene: -; V gene: TRBV27; clone size: -; J gene: TRBJ2-7
CDR3 protein: CASSLVGGRSEAFF; CDR3 DNA: TGCGCCAGCAGCTTGGTTGGAGGGAGGAGCGAAGCTTTCTTT; D gene: -; V gene: TRBV5-1; clone size: few; J gene: TRBJ1-1
CDR3 protein: CAISEPGQGTETEAFF; CDR3 DNA: TGTGCCATCAGTGAGCCAGGACAGGGGACGGAAACTGAAGCTTTCTTT; D gene: TRBD1; V gene: TRBV10-3; clone size: -; J gene: TRBJ1-1